The T cell receptor (beta chain) described here comes from a study of T cell responses to AZD1222 COVID-19 vaccine. A remark on this clone: What it binds is not known.

Study observations and caveats: Within unmutated variant regions lay the reported targets of nearly half of spike-specific TCRs.

The germline gives CDR1 SGHTA, CDR2 FQGNSA. The CDR3 extends over 15 amino acids. V shed 0 bases and J 4 bases; nucleotides not matched to a gene: 3. Profiled with immunoSEQ multiplex PCR; TCRdb holds only in-frame clones, not every one. In the table there are 45,000 to 65,000 clones, approximately 86% of which are singletons. Sequenced material: peripheral blood, taken 28 days after the second AZD1222 dose. The V and J genes are TRBV7-2 and TRBJ1-5; 7 bases agree with TRBD1. The clonotype was recovered from an adult who received the AZD1222 COVID-19 vaccine. CDR3 bases: TGTGCCAGCAGCTTAGCAGGCAGGGGGAATCAGCCCCAGCATTTT. Encoded protein: CASSLAGRGNQPQHF. The full variable domain, rest sourced from reference TRBV7-2 and TRBJ1-5, is GAGVSQSPSNKVTEKGKDVELRCDPISGHTALYWYRQSLGQGLEFLIYFQGNSAPDKSGLPSDRFSAERTGGSVSTLTIQRTQQEDSAVYLCASSLAGRGNQPQHFGDGTRLSIL.